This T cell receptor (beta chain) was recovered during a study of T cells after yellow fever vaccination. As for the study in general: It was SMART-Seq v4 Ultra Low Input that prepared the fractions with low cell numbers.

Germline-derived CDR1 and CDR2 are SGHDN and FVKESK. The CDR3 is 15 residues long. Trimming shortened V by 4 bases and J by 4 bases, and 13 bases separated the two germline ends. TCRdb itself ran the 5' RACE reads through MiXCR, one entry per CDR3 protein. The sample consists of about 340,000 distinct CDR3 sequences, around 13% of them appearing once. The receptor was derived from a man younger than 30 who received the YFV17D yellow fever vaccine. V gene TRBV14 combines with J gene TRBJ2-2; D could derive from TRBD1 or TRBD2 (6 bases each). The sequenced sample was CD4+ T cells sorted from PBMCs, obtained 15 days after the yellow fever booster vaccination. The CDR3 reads CASSPARGGTGELFF. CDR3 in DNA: TGTGCCAGCAGCCCGGCCAGGGGAGGCACCGGGGAGCTGTTTTTT.